The 25 T cell receptor beta chains listed next were all sequenced from one sample in a study of blood T cell repertoires in COVID-19. Some clones are missing from TCRdb's copy, which holds only in-frame ones; the method was immunoSEQ multiplex PCR. The table has 310,000 or so clones, around 87% seen once. Material for sequencing was peripheral blood. The receptor set was obtained from a woman aged 45 to 65 with active or convalescent COVID-19.

This rearrangement joins TRBV12-5 to TRBJ1-1; D possibly corresponds to TRBD1 (6 bases). This CDR3 contains 14 residues. Trimming stripped 7 bases from V and 4 bases from J, with 16 bases between. Per germline, CDR1 LGHNT and CDR2 FRNRAP. In nucleotides, the CDR3 is TGTGCTAGTGAGGCACAGGGCGGCGTCACTGAAGCTTTCTTT. This sequence encodes CASEAQGGVTEAFF.

The chain combines TRBV7-3 with TRBJ1-1; D perhaps matches TRBD1 (6 bases). Deletions cut 8 bases from V and 4 bases from J, with 14 bases between. Germline-derived CDR1 and CDR2 are SGHTA and FQGTGA. The CDR3 length is 13 residues. The DNA for the CDR3 is TGTGCCAGCGGGGGACAATTTCTCACTGAAGCTTTCTTT. This codes for CASGGQFLTEAFF.

The chain employs TRBV19 and TRBJ1-1; no reliable D call. V was cut by 7 bases and J by 7 bases, with 16 bases left in between. Germline V gene data show CDR1 as LNHDA and CDR2 as SQIVND (reference sequence). The CDR3 totals 13 residues. CDR3 in DNA: TGTGCCAGTATCCAGACGGGTGGATATGAAGCTTTCTTT. Translating it yields CASIQTGGYEAFF.

This clone was seen once. The chain recombines TRBV11-3 with TRBJ2-2; D is perhaps TRBD2 (5 bases). CDR3 length: 14 amino acids. Trimming stripped 8 bases from V and 7 bases from J, with 17 bases between. The germline V gene has CDR1 SGHNT and CDR2 YENEEA. The CDR3 DNA is TGTGCCAGCTCCCTTAGAGGGAAGGGCGGGGAGCTGTTTTTT. Its protein product is CASSLRGKGGELFF.

This chain joins TRBV13 and TRBJ1-1; perhaps TRBD1 as D (5 bases). V lost 3 bases, J lost 1 base, and 15 bases lay in between. Germline-derived CDR1 and CDR2 are PRHDT and FYEKMQ (reference sequence). The CDR3 runs 16 residues. The CDR3 loop reads CASSFSGLRTNTEAFF. Written as DNA, the CDR3 is TGTGCCAGCAGCTTTTCGGGACTCAGAACGAACACTGAAGCTTTCTTT.

The CDR3 sequence is CASSVDRGPAKNIQYF. DNA for the CDR3: TGTGCCAGCAGTGTTGACAGGGGTCCAGCCAAAAACATTCAGTACTTC. J is TRBJ2-4 and V is TRBV2, with TRBD1 identical over 8 bases. The trim removed 4 bases at V and 0 bases at J, leaving 5 bases unmatched. CDR1 and CDR2 from the germline V gene are SNHLY and FYNNEI. The CDR3 runs 16 residues.

The chain uses TRBV27 and TRBJ2-5; D is perhaps TRBD2 (5 bases). The CDR3 is 13 amino acids. V was trimmed by 5 bases and J by 7 bases, leaving 14 bases between them. Germline loops: CDR1 MNHEY, CDR2 SMNVEV (reference sequence). The CDR3 loop reads CASSLRGGGTQYF. CDR3 bases: TGTGCCAGCAGTCTCCGGGGTGGTGGGACCCAGTACTTC.

The chain couples TRBV20-1 to TRBJ1-5; the D is unclear. The CDR3 runs to 14 residues. The V gene's germline CDR1 is DFQATT and CDR2 SNEGSKA (reference sequence). V was clipped by 3 bases and J by 4 bases, with 13 bases between them. CDR3 DNA: TGCAGTGCTAGTCGGGGAGCCAGGAATCAGCCCCAGCATTTT. Protein: CSASRGARNQPQHF.

V is TRBV7-2 and J is TRBJ2-7; TRBD1 agrees at 7 bases. J gave up 1 base and V 8 bases, and 8 bases lay outside the gene matches. The CDR3 has 14 residues. Germline CDR1 is SGHTA and CDR2 is FQGNSA. In DNA, the CDR3 is TGTGCCAGCCGCGCCGGGACAGTGTCCTACGAGCAGTACTTC. Amino acids: CASRAGTVSYEQYF. Together with reference TRBV7-2 and TRBJ2-7, the CDR3 gives the full variable domain: GAGVSQSPSNKVTEKGKDVELRCDPISGHTALYWYRQSLGQGLEFLIYFQGNSAPDKSGLPSDRFSAERTGGSVSTLTIQRTQQEDSAVYLCASRAGTVSYEQYFGPGTRLTVT.

CDR3 sequence (DNA): TGTGCCAGCAGCTTATCACGGGGTTCCTACGAGCAGTACTTC. Its protein product is CASSLSRGSYEQYF. The chain carries TRBV7-2 and TRBJ2-7, with D possibly matching TRBD2 (5 bases). The length of the CDR3 is 14 residues. CDR1 is SGHTA and CDR2 is FQGNSA in the germline V gene. V was cut by 2 bases and J by 1 base, with 9 bases left in between.

The chain couples TRBV5-6 to TRBJ2-7; D not resolved. V lost 0 bases and J 0 bases, leaving 7 bases between the germline ends. From germline, CDR1 is SGHDT and CDR2 YYEEEE. The CDR3 spans 14 residues. DNA of the CDR3: TGTGCCAGCAGCTTGGGACTGATCTCCTACGAGCAGTACTTC. This translates into CASSLGLISYEQYF.

This clone has only one observation. The chain joins TRBV6-2 or TRBV6-3 to TRBJ2-5; no clear D gene. V lost 1 base, J lost 1 base, and 7 bases lay in between. The CDR3 is 14 residues long. Germline V gene lookup returns CDR1 MNHEY and CDR2 SVGEGT. CDR3 nucleotides: TGTGCCAGCAGTTACTTGGGCATCCAAGAGACCCAGTACTTC. Translating it yields CASSYLGIQETQYF.

This clone came up a few times. The chain couples TRBV30 to TRBJ1-2, with D possibly TRBD1 on 5 matching bases. V was cut by 6 bases and J by 0 bases, with 11 bases left in between. This CDR3 is 13 amino acids long. CDR1 and CDR2 (germline): GTSNPN, SVGIG (reference sequence). Written as DNA, the CDR3 is TGTGCCTGTATACGGGGGACTAACTATGGCTACACCTTC. This encodes CACIRGTNYGYTF.

The chain combines TRBV9 with TRBJ2-7; D not resolved. Germline V gene sequence: CDR1 SGDLS, CDR2 YYNGEE. The CDR3 runs to 13 residues. Between the trimmed V and J ends, which lost 4 bases and 5 bases, there was a span of 13 bases. The CDR3 DNA is TGTGCCAGCAGCTATTCGACAAACCACGAGCAGTACTTC. Amino acids: CASSYSTNHEQYF.

The V and J genes are TRBV19 and TRBJ2-6, with 7 bases fitting TRBD1. The length of the CDR3 is 13 residues. Germline trimming cut 8 bases from V and 9 bases from J; bases unmatched to any gene: 7. Germline values: CDR1 LNHDA, CDR2 SQIVND (reference sequence). The CDR3 sequence: CASSPGQLNVLTF. The CDR3 nucleotides are TGTGCCAGTTCCCCGGGACAGCTCAACGTCCTGACTTTC.

The chain couples TRBV18 to TRBJ1-1, with a possible D match to TRBD1 (6 bases). The CDR3 sequence is 12 residues long. V lost 3 bases and J 10 bases, leaving 12 bases between the germline ends. Germline V gene lookup returns CDR1 KGHSH and CDR2 LQKENI. The CDR3 reads CASSPDRFGAFF. The DNA of the CDR3 is TGTGCCAGCTCACCCGACAGGTTCGGAGCTTTCTTT.

The chain uses TRBV27 and TRBJ2-3; D not resolved. The CDR3 covers 14 residues. The germline V and J ends were trimmed by 4 bases and 3 bases, with 11 bases remaining between them. Germline lookup yields CDR1 MNHEY and CDR2 SMNVEV (reference sequence). The CDR3 DNA is TGTGCCAGCAGTTCCCGTAGACTTACAGATACGCAGTATTTT. It specifies CASSSRRLTDTQYF.

This clone was seen once. At one of its ends the junction is not consistent with the germline gene, which may arise from a read error. The V call is TRBV4-3, the J call TRBJ1-6, with D tentatively TRBD1 (5 bases). This CDR3 comprises 17 residues. Germline V gene data show CDR1 as LGHNA and CDR2 as YSLEER. The CDR3 coding sequence is TGCGCCAGCAGCCAAGATCTTTCGTTGTCATATTCGGAGGGGCGTATCTTT. This encodes CASSQDLSLSYSEGRIF.

The chain combines TRBV2 with TRBJ1-3; D remains unclear. The germline V and J ends were trimmed by 4 bases and 2 bases, with 9 bases remaining between them. The CDR3 length is 14 residues. Germline V gene sequence: CDR1 SNHLY, CDR2 FYNNEI. This CDR3 is CASSAAEPGNTIYF. CDR3 bases: TGTGCCAGCAGTGCGGCGGAGCCTGGAAACACCATATATTTT.

This clone appeared a single time. The CDR3: CASSLSPGSHTEAFF. The CDR3 DNA follows: TGTGCCAGCAGTTTATCGCCGGGGTCTCACACTGAAGCTTTCTTT. This rearrangement joins TRBV27 to TRBJ1-1; D is uncertain. Germline V gene lookup returns CDR1 MNHEY and CDR2 SMNVEV (reference sequence). The germline V and J ends were trimmed by 0 bases and 3 bases, with 11 bases remaining between them. This CDR3 has 15 residues.

This clone was found once. This chain joins TRBV19 and TRBJ2-3, with 9 bases identical to TRBD1. The germline V gene has CDR1 LNHDA and CDR2 SQIVND (reference sequence). The CDR3 is made up of 15 amino acids. V lost 4 bases and J lost 4; bases outside the gene matches: 6. This CDR3 reads CASSRGQGSSDTQYF. CDR3 sequence (DNA): TGTGCCAGTAGTAGGGGACAGGGTTCGTCAGATACGCAGTATTTT. The whole variable domain, remainder taken from reference TRBV19 and TRBJ2-3, is DGGITQSPKYLFRKEGQNVTLSCEQNLNHDAMYWYRQDPGQGLRLIYYSQIVNDFQKGDIAEGYSVSREKKESFPLTVTSAQKNPTAFYLCASSRGQGSSDTQYFGPGTRLTVL.

The rearrangement links TRBV7-2 to TRBJ2-4, with D perhaps matching TRBD1 (5 bases). This CDR3 spans 15 amino acids. With 2 bases removed from V and 1 base from J, the gap between germline ends came to 9 bases. The germline V gene encodes CDR1 SGHTA and CDR2 FQGNSA. CDR3 loop: CASSLIGVAKNIQYF. As DNA, the CDR3 is TGTGCCAGCAGCTTAATAGGGGTGGCCAAAAACATTCAGTACTTC. Full variable domain (outside the CDR3, taken from reference TRBV7-2 and TRBJ2-4): GAGVSQSPSNKVTEKGKDVELRCDPISGHTALYWYRQSLGQGLEFLIYFQGNSAPDKSGLPSDRFSAERTGGSVSTLTIQRTQQEDSAVYLCASSLIGVAKNIQYFGAGTRLSVL.

This chain uses TRBV19 with TRBJ1-2, with 8 bases fitting TRBD1. V shed 3 bases and J 3 bases; nucleotides not matched to a gene: 6. The germline CDR1 and CDR2 sequences are LNHDA and SQIVND (reference sequence). The CDR3 covers 15 residues. The CDR3, as DNA: TGTGCCAGTAGTATGCCCGGGACAGGACACTATGGCTACACCTTC. Translation gives CASSMPGTGHYGYTF.

This clone was observed at least ten times. V gene TRBV5-1 combines with J gene TRBJ2-1; D is unclear. Germline CDR1 and CDR2: SGHRS and YFSETQ. This CDR3 region has 13 residues. V was pared by 4 bases and J by 4 bases, with 9 bases between. The CDR3 bases are TGCGCCAGCAGCGTTGCGAGGTACAATGAGCAGTTCTTC. As protein: CASSVARYNEQFF.

This clone has more than one count but fewer than ten. The V and J genes are TRBV5-4 and TRBJ2-3, with 11 bases aligning to TRBD2. This CDR3 spans 16 amino acids. Germline CDR1 reads SGHNT; CDR2 reads YYREEE (reference sequence). J was trimmed by 3 bases and V by 4 bases; bases with no gene match: 7. CDR3 DNA sequence: TGTGCCAGCAGCATCCCTAGCGGGGGGAAAACAGATACGCAGTATTTT. Translating it yields CASSIPSGGKTDTQYF.